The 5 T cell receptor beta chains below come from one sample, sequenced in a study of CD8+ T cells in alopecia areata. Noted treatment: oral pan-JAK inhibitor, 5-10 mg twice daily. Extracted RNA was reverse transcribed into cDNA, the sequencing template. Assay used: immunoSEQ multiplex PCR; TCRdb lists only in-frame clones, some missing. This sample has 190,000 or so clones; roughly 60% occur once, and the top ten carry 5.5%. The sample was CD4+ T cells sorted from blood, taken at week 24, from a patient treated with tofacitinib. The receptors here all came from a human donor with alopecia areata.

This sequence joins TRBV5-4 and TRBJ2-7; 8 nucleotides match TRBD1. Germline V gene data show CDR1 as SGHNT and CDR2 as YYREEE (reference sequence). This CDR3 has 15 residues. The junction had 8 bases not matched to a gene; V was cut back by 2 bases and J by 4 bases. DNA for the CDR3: TGTGCCAGCAGCTTTGGTGGACAGGGTGGTTACGAGCAGTACTTC. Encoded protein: CASSFGGQGGYEQYF.

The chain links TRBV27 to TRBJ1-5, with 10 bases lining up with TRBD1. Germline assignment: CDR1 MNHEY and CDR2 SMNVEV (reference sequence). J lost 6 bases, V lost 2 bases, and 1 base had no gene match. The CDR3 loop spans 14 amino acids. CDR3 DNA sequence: TGTGCCAGCAGTTTAAGGACAGGGGGTCAGCCCCAGCATTTT. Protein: CASSLRTGGQPQHF.

The CDR3 nucleotides are TGCAGCGCGGAAAAGGACAGGGGGGTTGGCTACACCTTC. This sequence encodes CSAEKDRGVGYTF. The rearrangement links TRBV29-1 to TRBJ1-2; TRBD1 matches at 10 bases. Germline-derived CDR1 and CDR2 are SQVTM and ANQGSEA. The CDR3 sequence is 13 residues long. J was trimmed by 7 bases and V by 7 bases; bases with no gene match: 9.

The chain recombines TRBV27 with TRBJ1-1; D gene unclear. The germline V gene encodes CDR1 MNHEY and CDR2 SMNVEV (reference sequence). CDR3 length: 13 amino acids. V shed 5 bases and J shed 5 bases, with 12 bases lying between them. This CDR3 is CASSPRSSTEAFF. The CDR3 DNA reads TGTGCCAGCAGTCCTAGGTCGTCGACTGAAGCTTTCTTT.

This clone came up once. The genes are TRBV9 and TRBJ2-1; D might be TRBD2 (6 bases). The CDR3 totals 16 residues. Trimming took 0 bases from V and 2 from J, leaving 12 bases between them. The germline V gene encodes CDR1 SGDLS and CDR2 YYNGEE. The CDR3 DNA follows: TGTGCCAGCAGCGTAGTTTCCGGGAGACCCTACAATGAGCAGTTCTTC. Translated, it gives CASSVVSGRPYNEQFF.